The rows below give T cell receptor beta chains drawn from one sample of a study of T cells in localized non-small cell lung cancer. Here immunoSEQ multiplex PCR was the method, and the copy in TCRdb shows in-frame clones only, minus some. The profile shows around 30,000 clones, 90% to 95% of them singletons. Material: peripheral blood, obtained before any cancer treatment. These receptors were collected from a woman aged 40-75 years with stage I lung adenocarcinoma. Both conserved end residues are part of each CDR3. A D gene is named only where the DNA matches it firmly. Where a row states a size, it is once, few, many or the class of an expanded clone; other rows omit it.

J: TRBJ1-2
V: TRBV29-1
length: 13
D: NA
size: NA
DNA: TGCAGCGTTGGGACAGTCCAAGCTCGTGGCTACACCTTC
CDR3: CSVGTVQARGYTF

J: TRBJ1-5
V: TRBV15
length: 17
D: NA
size: once
DNA: TGTGCCACCAGCACCCATTTGGAAGGTGTTAGCAATCAGCCCCAGCATTTT
CDR3: CATSTHLEGVSNQPQHF

J: TRBJ1-1
V: TRBV18
length: 16
D: TRBD1
size: NA
DNA: TGTGCCAGCTCGAACAGGGGGAGGGAGAGGAACACTGAAGCTTTCTTT
CDR3: CASSNRGRERNTEAFF

J: TRBJ1-1
V: TRBV6-5
length: 13
D: TRBD1
size: once
DNA: TGTGCCAGCACTAGGGACAGCTACACTGAAGCTTTCTTT
CDR3: CASTRDSYTEAFF

J: TRBJ1-2
V: TRBV11-3
length: 14
D: NA
size: NA
DNA: TGTGCCAGCAGCTTAGGGGGGAGTAACTATGGCTACACCTTC
CDR3: CASSLGGSNYGYTF

J: TRBJ1-3
V: TRBV6-5
length: 13
D: NA
size: once
DNA: TGTGCCAGCAGGAGGCCCTCTGGAAACACCATATATTTT
CDR3: CASRRPSGNTIYF

J: TRBJ1-2
V: TRBV18
length: 19
D: NA
size: NA
DNA: TGTGCCAGCTCACCAAGCGGAAGAAGAGCAGCCAGCGGGAACTATGGCTACACCTTC
CDR3: CASSPSGRRAASGNYGYTF

J: TRBJ2-5
V: TRBV18
length: 15
D: TRBD2
size: NA
DNA: TGTGCCAGCTCACCACTGACCCGCGGGGGGGAGACCCAGTACTTC
CDR3: CASSPLTRGGETQYF

J: TRBJ2-5
V: TRBV28
length: 12
D: NA
size: NA
DNA: TGTGCCAGCAGTTTAATGGACTCAACCCAGTACTTC
CDR3: CASSLMDSTQYF

J: TRBJ2-3
V: TRBV19
length: 14
D: NA
size: NA
DNA: TGTGCCAGTAACCCAGGGACCCTCTCAGATACGCAGTATTTT
CDR3: CASNPGTLSDTQYF